This is a list of T cell receptor beta chains from one sample in a study of CD8+CD57+ T cells in acquired aplastic anemia. TCRdb processed the reads anew with MiXCR; each CDR3 protein has one entry. The repertoire has some 160,000 distinct CDR3 sequences, roughly 48% of them found once; the top ten carry about 2.8%. Source material: sorted CD4+, CD8+, or CD8+CD57+ T cells (not recorded which) from PBMCs. These receptors all come from a human donor with aplastic anemia. Each CDR3 is given with its conserved first and last residue. D genes are given only for firm matches. The size field is filled for only some rows; it gives once, few, many or a size class.

v_call: TRBV2; clone_size: -; j_call: TRBJ2-7; d_call: -; cdr3_nt: TGTGCCAGCAGTGGGGTCAGCTCCTACGAGCAGTACTTC; cdr3_aa: CASSGVSSYEQYF
v_call: TRBV28; clone_size: -; j_call: TRBJ1-4; d_call: TRBD1; cdr3_nt: TGTGCCAGCACCCCCGAAGAAGGGGGCCGGAGGGAAAAACTGTTTTTT; cdr3_aa: CASTPEEGGRREKLFF
v_call: TRBV28; clone_size: many; j_call: TRBJ1-2; d_call: -; cdr3_nt: TGTGCCAGCAGTAGACGGGGAAGCGGCACCTTC; cdr3_aa: CASSRRGSGTF
v_call: TRBV6-2/TRBV6-3; clone_size: many; j_call: TRBJ1-1; d_call: -; cdr3_nt: TGTGCCAGCAAGGGCAACACTGAAGCTTTCTTT; cdr3_aa: CASKGNTEAFF
v_call: TRBV20-1; clone_size: many; j_call: TRBJ1-1; d_call: TRBD1; cdr3_nt: TGCAGTGCTCCGGACAGGGTGAACACTGAAGCTTTCTTT; cdr3_aa: CSAPDRVNTEAFF
v_call: TRBV7-9; clone_size: -; j_call: TRBJ1-1; d_call: -; cdr3_nt: TGTGCCAGCAGCTTACGCAGTTCGGGCACTGAAGCTTCCTTT; cdr3_aa: CASSLRSSGTEASF
v_call: TRBV6-4; clone_size: many; j_call: TRBJ2-3; d_call: TRBD2; cdr3_nt: TGTGCCAGCAGCGCAGGGACTAGCGGCACAGATACGCAGTATTTT; cdr3_aa: CASSAGTSGTDTQYF
v_call: TRBV10-3; clone_size: -; j_call: TRBJ1-1; d_call: TRBD1; cdr3_nt: TGTGCCATCAGTCGAGACGACAGGGTGAACACTGAAGCTTTTTTT; cdr3_aa: CAISRDDRVNTEAFF
v_call: TRBV29-1; clone_size: -; j_call: TRBJ2-5; d_call: TRBD1; cdr3_nt: TGCAGCGTTAACACAGGGGAACAGACCCAGTACTTC; cdr3_aa: CSVNTGEQTQYF
v_call: TRBV24-1; clone_size: few; j_call: TRBJ2-5; d_call: -; cdr3_nt: TGTGCCACCAGTGGGGCAGGGACTGCGACCCAGTACTTC; cdr3_aa: CATSGAGTATQYF
v_call: TRBV5-1; clone_size: few; j_call: TRBJ1-2; d_call: -; cdr3_nt: TGCGCCAGCAGCTTGGGGGGACGTGGCTACACCTTC; cdr3_aa: CASSLGGRGYTF
v_call: TRBV2; clone_size: few; j_call: TRBJ1-6; d_call: -; cdr3_nt: TGTGCCAGCACCGAGCCCCCCCCACATACAGGTTCACCCCTCCACTTT; cdr3_aa: CASTEPPPHTGSPLHF
v_call: TRBV29-1; clone_size: -; j_call: TRBJ2-7; d_call: -; cdr3_nt: TGCAGCGTTGAAGATCACGCGACCTACGAGCAGTACTTC; cdr3_aa: CSVEDHATYEQYF
v_call: TRBV19; clone_size: -; j_call: TRBJ1-2; d_call: -; cdr3_nt: TGTGCCAGTAGTATAGTTTATTCCTCAGGGTCTGATGGCTACACCTTC; cdr3_aa: CASSIVYSSGSDGYTF
v_call: TRBV7-6; clone_size: many; j_call: TRBJ2-3; d_call: TRBD1; cdr3_nt: TGTGCCAGCAGCCCAGGGGACAGGGACACAGATACGCAGTATTTT; cdr3_aa: CASSPGDRDTDTQYF
v_call: TRBV7-2; clone_size: many; j_call: TRBJ1-2; d_call: TRBD1; cdr3_nt: TGTGCCAGCAGCCTTGGACAGGCGGACTCTAGTGGCTACACCTTC; cdr3_aa: CASSLGQADSSGYTF
v_call: TRBV6-5; clone_size: -; j_call: TRBJ1-2; d_call: -; cdr3_nt: TGTGCCAGCAGTTTTTCCTCGCTCAATAACTATGGCTACACCTTC; cdr3_aa: CASSFSSLNNYGYTF
v_call: TRBV6-5; clone_size: -; j_call: TRBJ1-2; d_call: -; cdr3_nt: TGTGCCAGCAGTTACTGGGACGGACAGCCAGTCTATGGCTACACCTTC; cdr3_aa: CASSYWDGQPVYGYTF
v_call: TRBV15; clone_size: few; j_call: TRBJ1-1; d_call: -; cdr3_nt: TGTGCCACCAGCAGAGACCACACACCGGGCCGAGGAGCTTTCTTT; cdr3_aa: CATSRDHTPGRGAFF